The 30 T cell receptor beta chains in this list originate from one sample, sequenced in a study of post-analysis software for immune sequencing data (dated by TCRdb to 2015 to 2017). General conclusions and limits of the study: Significantly higher frequencies in patients than in controls were found for five or six TRBV segments, including TRBV5-6, TRBV5-1 and TRBV20-1.

To prepare the library, PCR was applied. The sequencer listed for this sample is Illumina HiSeq 2500. To reduce PCR and sequencing biases, unique molecular identifiers were built into the TCR beta cDNA libraries. Using fastp trimming at Q25 and MiXCR clonotype assembly, TCRdb reanalyzed the public sequencing data and kept in-frame beta chains. Each record represents a unique CDR3 protein, reported with the most common genes and DNA among its rows. Within this sample are about 170,000 distinct CDR3 sequences, with over 25% of them counted one time only. The ten largest account for 1.5% of the sample. No antigens are known for them. Sequenced input: blood. The receptors come from a girl aged 5 to 17 with multiple sclerosis.

Concerning this clonotype itself: A much larger clone differs by one base, so this may be a read error. The genes are TRBV20-1 and TRBJ2-7; D is perhaps TRBD2 (5 bases). The CDR3 consists of 16 residues. V dropped 5 bases and J dropped 2 bases, with 22 bases sitting between them. The germline CDR1 and CDR2 sequences are DFQATT and SNEGSKA (reference sequence). The CDR3 region is CSAAEVRGLIPYEQYF. In DNA form, the CDR3 reads TGCAGTGCTGCTGAGGTACGCGGGCTTATCCCCTACGAGCAGTACTTC.

This clonotype was seen repeatedly, ten times or more. In nucleotides, the CDR3 is TGTGCCAGCAGTGCGTTGGGACTAGCTAAAGAGACCCAGTACTTC. It translates to CASSALGLAKETQYF. The chain links TRBV28 to TRBJ2-5; 9 nucleotides match TRBD2. Unmatched junction bases numbered 7, after V lost 5 bases and J lost 3 bases. The CDR3 is 15 amino acids. Germline CDR1 MDHEN, CDR2 SYDVKM.

A word on this clonotype: Given a much more abundant clone one base away, this may be a read error. J is TRBJ2-3 and V is TRBV5-1; D not resolved. In germline, CDR1 is SGHRS, CDR2 YFSETQ. Trimming took 0 bases from V and 1 from J, leaving 9 bases between them. The CDR3 totals 15 residues. CDR3 bases: TGCGCCAGCAGCTTGGCCGGACGGGGCACAGATACGCAGTATTTT. Translating gives CASSLAGRGTDTQYF.

A word on this clonotype: A read error may explain this, as a much larger clone is one base away. This chain joins TRBV12-3 or TRBV12-4 and TRBJ2-5, with D tentatively TRBD2 (5 bases). This CDR3 spans 14 amino acids. V lost 6 bases and J 11 bases, leaving 22 bases between the germline ends. In DNA form, the CDR3 reads TGTGCCAGCAGCCGAGGTTCGGGGAACAATGAGCAGTACTTC. Protein: CASSRGSGNNEQYF.

In its sample, this clonotype was seen many times. The rearrangement uses TRBV9 and TRBJ2-5, with D unresolved. There are 10 residues in the CDR3. Trimming shortened V by 2 bases and J by 9 bases, and 5 bases separated the two germline ends. In germline, CDR1 is SGDLS, CDR2 YYNGEE. CDR3 in amino acids: CASSVEAQYF. The DNA for the CDR3 is TGTGCCAGCAGCGTTGAGGCCCAGTACTTC.

This clonotype came up many times. This chain uses TRBV9 with TRBJ2-7; TRBD1 matches 8 bases. J lost 6 bases, V lost 3 bases, and 2 bases had no gene match. This CDR3 is built from 12 residues. CDR1 and CDR2 from the germline V gene are SGDLS and YYNGEE. The CDR3 DNA is TGTGCCAGCAGCGACACAGGGGGCGAGCAGTACTTC. Residues: CASSDTGGEQYF.

This clonotype was detected a few times. The V gene is TRBV20-1, the J gene TRBJ2-1; D might be TRBD2 (6 bases). The length of the CDR3 is 16 residues. Germline lookup yields CDR1 DFQATT and CDR2 SNEGSKA (reference sequence). V was shortened by 1 base and J by 0 bases, with 13 bases between the two germline ends. The CDR3 spells CSARGPSARSYNEQFF. As DNA, the CDR3 is TGCAGTGCTAGAGGTCCTAGCGCGCGCTCCTACAATGAGCAGTTCTTC.

This chain links TRBV7-9 with TRBJ2-7; 8 bases fit TRBD1. CDR3 size: 13 residues. V shed 5 bases, J shed 5 bases, and the junction held 5 bases outside the gene matches. Germline V CDR1 and CDR2: SEHNR, FQNEAQ (reference sequence). This chain's CDR3 is CASSPGQGHEQYF. DNA for the CDR3: TGTGCCAGCAGCCCTGGACAGGGCCACGAGCAGTACTTC.

This clonotype was observed a few times. The J gene is TRBJ1-1, the V gene TRBV12-3 or TRBV12-4; D gene ambiguous. Deletions cut 4 bases from V and 5 bases from J, with 8 bases between. The CDR3 has 12 residues. CDR3 protein: CASSSGSTEAFF. CDR3 sequence (DNA): TGTGCCAGCAGTTCGGGGTCGACTGAAGCTTTCTTT.

For this clonotype: The junction shows a germline mismatch at one end, possibly a read error. The gene calls are TRBV15 and TRBJ2-5; tentative D call: TRBD2 (5 bases). This CDR3 comprises 14 residues. Germline V gene data show CDR1 as LNHNV and CDR2 as YYDKDF (reference sequence). The CDR3 loop reads CATSGEGSYETQYF. As DNA, the CDR3 is TGTGCCACCAGCGGAGAAGGGAGTTACGAGACCCAGTACTTC.

The genes are TRBV10-3 and TRBJ2-1; 14 positions match TRBD2. J gave up 6 bases and V 4 bases, and 11 bases lay outside the gene matches. The germline V gene has CDR1 ENHRY and CDR2 SYGVKD. The CDR3 length is 18 residues. The CDR3 bases are TGTGCCATCAGTGGACAAGGGACTAGCGGGAGTCCAGTCAATGAGCAGTTCTTC. Its translation: CAISGQGTSGSPVNEQFF.

This clonotype was recorded many times. The V and J genes are TRBV3-1 and TRBJ2-7; the D gene is possibly TRBD1 (5 bases). V was shortened by 0 bases and J by 3 bases, with 12 bases between the two germline ends. Germline V gene lookup returns CDR1 LGHDT and CDR2 YNNKEL (reference sequence). This CDR3 has 15 residues. CDR3 in amino acids: CASSQDSRASYEQYF. CDR3 sequence (DNA): TGTGCCAGCAGCCAAGATAGCAGGGCCAGCTACGAGCAGTACTTC.

This clonotype was detected only once. The rearrangement uses TRBV20-1 and TRBJ1-2, with TRBD1 as a possible D gene (6 bases). This CDR3 is 16 amino acids long. Trimming took off 1 base at V and 0 bases at J, with 15 bases between the two ends. Germline lookup yields CDR1 DFQATT and CDR2 SNEGSKA (reference sequence). The CDR3 is CSARVWDTEANYGYTF. Written as DNA, the CDR3 is TGCAGTGCTAGAGTATGGGACACCGAGGCTAACTATGGCTACACCTTC.

This clonotype was counted a few times. The chain links TRBV3-1 to TRBJ2-5; D uncertain. Germline assignment: CDR1 LGHDT and CDR2 YNNKEL (reference sequence). There are 15 residues in the CDR3. V was clipped by 4 bases and J by 4 bases, with 16 bases between them. The chain's CDR3 is CASSPRRLVGETQYF. The CDR3 DNA follows: TGTGCCAGCAGCCCCCGGCGTCTCGTCGGAGAGACCCAGTACTTC.

This clonotype was observed many times. The chain joins TRBV5-5 to TRBJ1-2, with D maybe TRBD1 (5 bases). V lost 1 base to trimming and J lost 1 base, with 11 bases between them. The CDR3 is made up of 15 amino acids. Germline V gene lookup returns CDR1 SGHKS and CDR2 YYEKEE (reference sequence). CDR3 bases: TGTGCCAGCAGCTTGACAGGCATGGGTAACTATGGCTACACCTTC. Translation: CASSLTGMGNYGYTF.

This clonotype was observed many times. This chain links TRBV15 with TRBJ2-7; D call uncertain. Looked up from germline, CDR1 is LNHNV and CDR2 is YYDKDF (reference sequence). The CDR3 covers 16 residues. V was pared by 0 bases and J by 1 base, with 13 bases between. CDR3 coding DNA: TGTGCCACCAGCAGAGAGGTTGGGGATAGGTCCTACGAGCAGTACTTC. The encoded protein is CATSREVGDRSYEQYF.

This clonotype turned up a few times. This sequence joins TRBV27 and TRBJ2-7; D not certain. This CDR3 has 12 amino acids. Germline CDR1 MNHEY, CDR2 SMNVEV (reference sequence). Trimming shortened V by 7 bases and J by 7 bases, and 14 bases separated the two germline ends. CDR3 bases: TGTGCCAGCAAAGACCAGGCTTTGGAGCAGTACTTC. It codes for CASKDQALEQYF.

As to this clonotype: This may be a read error: a much more frequent sequence differs by one nucleotide. The CDR3, as DNA: TGTGCCACCGGCCCACAGGGACACGAGCAGTACTTC. Translation: CATGPQGHEQYF. The chain employs TRBV15 and TRBJ2-7; a possible D gene is TRBD1 (6 bases). CDR3 length equals 12 residues. The germline CDR1 and CDR2 sequences are LNHNV and YYDKDF (reference sequence). V was trimmed by 8 bases and J by 5 bases, leaving 13 bases between them.

In this sample, this clonotype turned up a few times. The genes are TRBV3-1 and TRBJ1-4; the D is unclear. This CDR3 comprises 13 residues. Trimming removed 3 bases at V and 8 bases at J, with 10 bases between. The germline gives CDR1 LGHDT, CDR2 YNNKEL (reference sequence). Here the CDR3 DNA reads TGTGCCAGCAGCCACGGTTCGGCCGAAAAACTGTTTTTT. Translating gives CASSHGSAEKLFF.

In regard to this clonotype: A much larger clone differs from this one at a single base, so this may be a read error. The chain combines TRBV11-2 with TRBJ2-1; TRBD2 is a possible D gene (6 bases). CDR3 length equals 14 residues. CDR1 is SGHAT, CDR2 FQNNGV, per germline. CDR3 residues: CASSPGLSYDEQFF. In DNA form, the CDR3 reads TGTGCCAGCAGCCCGGGACTCTCCTACGATGAGCAGTTCTTC. The full variable domain, completed using reference TRBV11-2 and TRBJ2-1, is EAGVAQSPRYKIIEKRQSVAFWCNPISGHATLYWYQQILGQGPKLLIQFQNNGVVDDSQLPKDRFSAERLKGVDSTLKIQPAKLEDSAVYLCASSPGLSYDEQFFGPGTRLTVL.

This clonotype was observed many times. The CDR3 loop is CSARLARAGYEQYF. DNA of the CDR3: TGCAGTGCTAGACTGGCCAGGGCTGGGTACGAGCAGTACTTC. The chain is built from TRBV20-1 and TRBJ2-7; D is perhaps TRBD1 (5 bases). V was clipped by 2 bases and J by 4 bases, with 15 bases between them. The CDR3 loop spans 14 amino acids. CDR1 and CDR2 from the germline V gene are DFQATT and SNEGSKA (reference sequence).

As regards this clonotype: A much larger clone differs by one base, so this may be a read error. The chain joins TRBV7-3 to TRBJ1-1; D ambiguous. V gave up 8 bases and J gave up 1 base, with 11 bases separating them. The CDR3 loop spans 13 amino acids. The germline V gene has CDR1 SGHTA and CDR2 FQGTGA. CDR3 in DNA: TGTGCCAGCGGCCAGGACCCGAACACTGAAGCTTTCTTT. This sequence encodes CASGQDPNTEAFF.

This clonotype has ten or more counts. This chain joins TRBV5-1 and TRBJ2-7; maybe TRBD1 (5 bases). V was pared by 3 bases and J by 3 bases, with 19 bases between. The CDR3 spans 16 residues. CDR1 is SGHRS, CDR2 YFSETQ, per germline. The DNA for the CDR3 is TGCGCCAGCAGCTGGGGCGGCGGTCAGACCCACTACGAGCAGTACTTC. Protein sequence: CASSWGGGQTHYEQYF. The whole variable domain, remainder taken from reference TRBV5-1 and TRBJ2-7, is KAGVTQTPRYLIKTRGQQVTLSCSPISGHRSVSWYQQTPGQGLQFLFEYFSETQRNKGNFPGRFSGRQFSNSRSEMNVSTLELGDSALYLCASSWGGGQTHYEQYFGPGTRLTVT.

On this clonotype itself: One end of the junction fails to match germline, which may point to a read error. In nucleotides, the CDR3 is TGTGCCAGCAGCCTTGGGACAGGACATCTGTACGAGCGGTACTTC. Its protein is CASSLGTGHLYERYF. V usage is TRBV3-1 and J usage is TRBJ2-7; TRBD1 matches 8 bases. This CDR3 is built from 15 residues. CDR1 and CDR2 from the germline V gene are LGHDT and YNNKEL (reference sequence).

The table lists this clonotype with a few counts. The gene calls are TRBV12-3 or TRBV12-4 and TRBJ2-5; the D is unclear. The CDR3 covers 17 residues. V shed 1 base and J shed 5 bases, with 20 bases lying between them. This chain's CDR3 is CASSLVGRAKQQETQYF. The CDR3 coding sequence is TGTGCCAGCAGTTTAGTGGGCCGGGCAAAACAGCAGGAGACCCAGTACTTC.

This clonotype came up a few times. The chain joins TRBV11-2 to TRBJ2-1, with D possibly being TRBD1 (6 bases). This CDR3 comprises 12 residues. Germline V gene data show CDR1 as SGHAT and CDR2 as FQNNGV. V dropped 5 bases and J dropped 7 bases, with 9 bases sitting between them. In DNA form, the CDR3 reads TGTGCCAGCAGCAAGCAGGGGAATGAGCAGTTCTTC. Residues: CASSKQGNEQFF.

The table lists this clonotype with many counts. This chain links TRBV9 with TRBJ1-2, with D possibly matching TRBD1 (5 bases). The CDR3 consists of 14 residues. Trimming shortened V by 3 bases and J by 6 bases, and 15 bases separated the two germline ends. Germline V gene lookup returns CDR1 SGDLS and CDR2 YYNGEE. The CDR3 here is CASSALWGRNGYTF. In DNA, the CDR3 is TGTGCCAGCAGCGCCCTTTGGGGGAGAAATGGCTACACCTTC.

This clonotype occurred many times. V is TRBV12-5 and J is TRBJ1-1, with TRBD1 matching 7 bases. The CDR3 contains 16 residues. V gave up 5 bases and J gave up 5 bases; unmatched junction bases: 14. Germline V gene data show CDR1 as LGHNT and CDR2 as FRNRAP. The CDR3 protein is CASGMTGNPLETEAFF. CDR3 bases: TGTGCTAGTGGTATGACAGGGAATCCCCTAGAGACTGAAGCTTTCTTT.

DNA for the CDR3: TGCAGTGCCGAGAAAATAGGACAGGGCCCCTCCACAGATACGCAGTATTTT. Encoded protein: CSAEKIGQGPSTDTQYF. The chain is built from TRBV20-1 and TRBJ2-3, with 8 positions matching TRBD1. CDR1 is DFQATT and CDR2 is SNEGSKA in the germline V gene (reference sequence). The V and J ends lost 6 bases and 2 bases, in that order; junction bases with no gene match: 16. This CDR3 spans 17 amino acids.

This clonotype was seen only a few times. One end of the junction varies from germline; a read error may be responsible. The J gene is TRBJ2-7, the V gene TRBV3-1; no clear D gene. This CDR3 comprises 15 residues. Germline V lookup: CDR1 LGHDT, CDR2 YNNKEL (reference sequence). CDR3 residues: CASSRGLYFSYKQYF. The CDR3 DNA reads as TGTGCCAGCAGCCGGGGTCTCTACTTCTCCTACAAGCAGTACTTC.